This record covers a single T cell receptor beta chain. The antigen remains unidentified. The data originate from a study of cytomegalovirus exposure and HLA in healthy donors. Study outcomes and limitations: About 87% or about 30% of the time was how often most TCR beta V segments were productive, according to an earlier analysis. Some public TCRs appeared in many individuals, while most sequences were rare. Later, an analysis showed that TCR beta chains associated with HLA were more clonally expanded than others that were equally common.

PCR used 60 Vbeta primers and 13 Jbeta primers. Assay used: immunoSEQ multiplex PCR; TCRdb lists only in-frame clones, some missing. The sample gives tens of thousands of clones, around 73% of which show up once; 5.4% is in the top ten. CDR1 LGHNT and CDR2 FRNRAP come from the germline V gene. Trimming stripped 9 bases from V and 0 bases from J, with 17 bases between. The CDR3 totals 15 residues. Sequencing was performed on PBMCs. This chain connects TRBV12-5 to TRBJ1-1; D perhaps matches TRBD1 (6 bases). The clonotype originates from a man aged 50 to 60 in good health and CMV-seronegative. The CDR3 nucleotides are TGTGCTAGCCGATCCGGGACATACATGAACACTGAAGCTTTCTTT. Translating it yields CASRSGTYMNTEAFF.